The following is a T cell receptor beta chain sequence with its context. Sequencing of TCR beta covered CD8+ and CD4+ T cells obtained from blood. Treatment-naive patients with stable or active relapsing-remitting disease served as multiple sclerosis controls. The source of the sample is a study of CD8 T cells in Susac syndrome. It was with random hexamers that about 0.45 to 1 ug RNA was reverse transcribed. The method of amplification for TCR beta CDR3 was immunoSEQ multiplex PCR, covering 54 Vbeta and 13 Jbeta. Using its own MiXCR run on the immunoSEQ multiplex PCR reads, TCRdb lists one record per CDR3 protein. The data hold 300,000 or so distinct CDR3 sequences, with just over 90% observed a single time. The ends were cut back, 5 bases at V and 3 bases at J, with 11 bases in the middle. This CDR3 contains 13 residues.

This chain connects TRBV12-3 or TRBV12-4 to TRBJ2-7, with D maybe TRBD1 (6 bases). The specimen sequenced was CD4+ T cells from PBMCs. The TCR comes from a human donor with multiple sclerosis. The CDR3 sequence: CASSGTGRYEQYF. CDR3 bases: TGTGCCAGCAGTGGTACAGGGCGCTACGAGCAGTACTTC.